This T cell receptor (beta chain) stems from a study of blood T cell repertoires in COVID-19. The overall study: Acute and convalescent COVID-19 samples came from the United States, Italy and Spain. PBMCs, B-cell-depleted T cells, or T cells provided the cDNA or gDNA that made up the material.

This table comes from immunoSEQ multiplex PCR, and its TCRdb copy is limited to in-frame clones, with some not included. Here the sample spans hundreds of thousands of clones, more than 85% being singletons. The CDR3 has 17 amino acids. V was pared by 0 bases and J by 1 base, with 11 bases between. Germline V CDR1 and CDR2: SGDLS, YYNGEE. Only one count was recorded for this clone. Membership in each cohort depended on participant-reported clinical history. The sequence was collected from a woman in her 30s who had recovered from COVID-19. Sequenced input: PBMCs or T cells enriched from blood (not recorded which). V usage is TRBV9 and J usage is TRBJ1-6; D perhaps matches TRBD1 (5 bases). Here the CDR3 DNA reads TGTGCCAGCAGCGTAGAAGGAGGGGTTTCCTATAATTCACCCCTCCACTTT. Translation: CASSVEGGVSYNSPLHF.